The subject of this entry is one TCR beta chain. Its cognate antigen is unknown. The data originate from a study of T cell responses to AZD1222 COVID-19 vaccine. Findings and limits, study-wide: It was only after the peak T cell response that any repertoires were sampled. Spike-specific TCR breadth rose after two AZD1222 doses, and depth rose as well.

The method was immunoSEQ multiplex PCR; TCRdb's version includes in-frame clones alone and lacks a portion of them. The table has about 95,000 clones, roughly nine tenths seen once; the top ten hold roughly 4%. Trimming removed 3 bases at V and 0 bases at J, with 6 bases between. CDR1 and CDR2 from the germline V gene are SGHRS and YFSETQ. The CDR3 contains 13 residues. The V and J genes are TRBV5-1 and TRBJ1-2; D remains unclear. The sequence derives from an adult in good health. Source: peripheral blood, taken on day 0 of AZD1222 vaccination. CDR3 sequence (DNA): TGCGCCAGCAGCTCGCCAGCTAACTATGGCTACACCTTC. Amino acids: CASSSPANYGYTF.